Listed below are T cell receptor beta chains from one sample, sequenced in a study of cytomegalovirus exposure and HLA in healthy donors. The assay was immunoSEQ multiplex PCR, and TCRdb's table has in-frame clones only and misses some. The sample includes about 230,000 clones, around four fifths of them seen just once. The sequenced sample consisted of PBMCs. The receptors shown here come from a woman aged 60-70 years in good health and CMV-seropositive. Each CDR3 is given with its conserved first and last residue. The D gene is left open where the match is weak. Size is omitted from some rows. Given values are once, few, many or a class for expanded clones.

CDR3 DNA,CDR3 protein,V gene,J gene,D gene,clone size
TGCGCCAGCAGCCAAGAAGGACGGGGGGGAGGTAATGAAAAACTGTTTTTT,CASSQEGRGGGNEKLFF,TRBV4-1,TRBJ1-4,NA,NA
TGTGCCAGCAGCCCAGGGAGGGAAAACACTGAAGCTTTCTTT,CASSPGRENTEAFF,TRBV9,TRBJ1-1,NA,few
TGTGCCAGTAGTGGAGTGGGAGTTGACAATGAGCAGTTCTTC,CASSGVGVDNEQFF,TRBV19,TRBJ2-1,NA,NA
TGTGCCAGCAGCTTGCCGAGGGGGCACAGCTCTGGAAACACCATATATTTT,CASSLPRGHSSGNTIYF,TRBV5-6,TRBJ1-3,TRBD1,NA
TGTGCCAGCAAATTGACAGGGAACACTGAAGCTTTCTTT,CASKLTGNTEAFF,TRBV6-1,TRBJ1-1,NA,NA
TGCGCCAGCAGTTACGGGTATAATTCACCCCTCCACTTT,CASSYGYNSPLHF,TRBV28,TRBJ1-6,NA,NA
TGTGCCAGCAGCTTGCCGAGCGGGGAGCTGTTTTTT,CASSLPSGELFF,TRBV5-5,TRBJ2-2,NA,NA
TGTGCCAGCAGTCCCCGGACAGGGGGCTATAATTCACCCCTCCACTTT,CASSPRTGGYNSPLHF,TRBV27,TRBJ1-6,TRBD1,NA
TGCGCCAGCAGCCAAGACTACCTTCACGGACAGGGCAGAGAAAAACTGTTTTTT,CASSQDYLHGQGREKLFF,TRBV4-1,TRBJ1-4,TRBD1,NA
TGTGCCAGCAGTCAAGACATATATAGCAATCAGCCCCAGCATTTT,CASSQDIYSNQPQHF,TRBV7-2,TRBJ1-5,NA,NA
TGTGCCAGCAGCGCGCCAGGGGGTGCGCAGTATTTT,CASSAPGGAQYF,TRBV5-6,TRBJ2-3,TRBD1,NA
TGTGCCAGCAGTTTAGGGGACAGATCCACTGAAGCTTTCTTT,CASSLGDRSTEAFF,TRBV28,TRBJ1-1,TRBD1,once
TGTGCCAGCAGGCATACGTACGGGGGCACTGAAGCTTTCTTT,CASRHTYGGTEAFF,TRBV11-2,TRBJ1-1,NA,few
TGTGCCAGCAGCGTAGAAGGGGGCTCCTATAATTCACCCCTCCACTTT,CASSVEGGSYNSPLHF,TRBV9,TRBJ1-6,NA,NA
TGTGCCAGCAGCTTGGTTGAGTCAGAGACCCAGTACTTC,CASSLVESETQYF,TRBV5-6,TRBJ2-5,NA,NA
TGCGCCAGCAGCCGGGGGGGGACTGGGGCCAACGTCCTGACTTTC,CASSRGGTGANVLTF,TRBV5-1,TRBJ2-6,TRBD2,NA
TGTGCCAGCAGCTTAGGGACAGGGTGGGACACCGGGGAGCTGTTTTTT,CASSLGTGWDTGELFF,TRBV5-6,TRBJ2-2,TRBD1,NA
TGTGCCATCGGGCCCCGGGACACCCCGTCTGAAGCTTTCTTT,CAIGPRDTPSEAFF,TRBV10-3,TRBJ1-1,NA,NA
TGTGCCAGTAGTCCTCGCAAGGGGGATGAGCAGTTCTTC,CASSPRKGDEQFF,TRBV19,TRBJ2-1,NA,once
TGTGCCAGCTCACCCGGAACAAAGGGGGATACGCAGTATTTT,CASSPGTKGDTQYF,TRBV18,TRBJ2-3,NA,NA
TGTGCCAGCAGTCCGACCGTAGCCGGGGGGCTGTTTTTT,CASSPTVAGGLFF,TRBV2,TRBJ2-2,NA,NA
TGTGCCAGCTCACAGGGACAGGGGGACACTGAAGCTTTCTTT,CASSQGQGDTEAFF,TRBV18,TRBJ1-1,TRBD1,NA
TGTGCCAGCAGAGCCGGGGGGTCTTCACCCTACGAGCAGTACTTC,CASRAGGSSPYEQYF,TRBV6-5,TRBJ2-7,TRBD2,NA
TGTGCCAGCAGCTTGTATGCGGGGCCGACCTACGAGCAGTACTTC,CASSLYAGPTYEQYF,TRBV5-5,TRBJ2-7,NA,NA
TGTGCCAGCAGTTTAGCCGGATTCAATAGCGACGAGCAGTACTTC,CASSLAGFNSDEQYF,TRBV28,TRBJ2-7,NA,NA
TGCAGCGTCCGGACAGGGGGAACTTGGATGGAGCAGTTCTTC,CSVRTGGTWMEQFF,TRBV29-1,TRBJ2-1,TRBD1,few
TGCGCCAGCAGCTCTTCTCAGGGGGCTTATGGCTACACCTTC,CASSSSQGAYGYTF,TRBV5-1,TRBJ1-2,TRBD1,NA
TGTGCCAGCAGCACCTATTATAACCCGATTAGCACAGATACGCAGTATTTT,CASSTYYNPISTDTQYF,TRBV21-1,TRBJ2-3,NA,NA
TGTGCCATCAGTGGTAGCAGGGGTAATGAAAAACTGTTTTTT,CAISGSRGNEKLFF,TRBV10-3,TRBJ1-4,NA,NA
TGCGCCAGCAGCTCGCCGGGTGGGGGCGCTGAAGCTTTCTTT,CASSSPGGGAEAFF,TRBV5-1,TRBJ1-1,NA,NA
TGCGCCAGCAGCGATGAGACAGGGCCCACTGAAGCTTTCTTT,CASSDETGPTEAFF,TRBV5-1,TRBJ1-1,TRBD1,NA
TGCGCCAGCAGCAGGACTAGCGACTCAAGCGAGCAGTACTTC,CASSRTSDSSEQYF,TRBV5-1,TRBJ2-7,TRBD2,NA
TGTGCCAGCTCACCGGCCCGATACAATGAGCAGTTCTTC,CASSPARYNEQFF,TRBV18,TRBJ2-1,NA,once
TGTGCCAGCAGCCTGGGGGTAGGACAGGAAATGGCTTTCTTT,CASSLGVGQEMAFF,TRBV5-6,TRBJ1-1,TRBD1,NA
TGTGCCAGCAGTTTCGTAGAGGACACTGAAGCTTTCTTT,CASSFVEDTEAFF,TRBV27,TRBJ1-1,NA,NA
TGTGCCAGCAGTACTAGTGGAGGGTGGGAAAAACTGTTTTTT,CASSTSGGWEKLFF,TRBV6-1,TRBJ1-4,NA,few
TGTGCCAGCAGTGCCAGGGCCGGGTACACCATATATTTT,CASSARAGYTIYF,TRBV2,TRBJ1-3,NA,few
TGTGCCATCAGGGTAGCGGGAGGCCTCTCCTACGAGCAGTACTTC,CAIRVAGGLSYEQYF,TRBV10-3,TRBJ2-7,TRBD2,NA
TGTGCCAGTAGTATCTTCGCGACAGGGGGCTTGAACACTGAAGCTTTCTTT,CASSIFATGGLNTEAFF,TRBV19,TRBJ1-1,TRBD1,NA
TGTGCCAGCAGTGAAGCTGGGCAGGGTAATGAAAAACTGTTTTTT,CASSEAGQGNEKLFF,TRBV6-1,TRBJ1-4,NA,NA